The sequence of this T cell receptor beta chain was determined in a study of shared clonotypes between healthy human individuals. The naive CD8 population came from CD45RO-negative cells selected for CCR7, without terminally differentiated effector memory CD45RA+ cells. A remark on this clone: The antigen is not known.

Germline V gene data show CDR1 as WSHSY and CDR2 as SAAADI. V was clipped by 8 bases and J by 6 bases, with 5 bases between them. The CDR3 has 10 residues. Genomic DNA (from each subset) was split evenly across several immunoSEQ plates. Only in-frame clones appear in the TCRdb table, and some are missing; sequencing was by immunoSEQ multiplex PCR. The repertoire holds millions of clones, with around 96% as singletons. The study's findings and limits: Clonotypes that were shared across a few donors made up about 4.5% of naive CD4 clonotypes.

This TCR was sampled from a man aged 18 to 29 in good health. This rearrangement joins TRBV10-2 to TRBJ2-1, with a tentative D call TRBD2 (5 bases). Sample: naive CD8+ T cells sorted from blood. Here the CDR3 DNA reads TGCGCCAGCGAGGGCAATGAGCAGTTCTTC. Amino acid sequence: CASEGNEQFF.